This T cell receptor (beta chain) is from a study of T-cell reconstitution after alpha-beta-depleted transplantation in children. Unique molecular identifiers featured in how the TCRbeta library was prepared. In TCRdb, the PCR reads were re-called with MiXCR into one record per CDR3 protein. The table records roughly 490,000 distinct CDR3 sequences, around 10% of them present only once. Study observations and caveats: The study reportedly traced alpha-beta T cells about two months after transplant to several hundred expanded graft clones. At one year after transplant, newly produced T cells mostly accounted for T-cell counts and diversity.

As for this clonotype: What it binds is unknown.

V lost 2 bases, J lost 7 bases, and 11 bases lay in between. The germline CDR1 and CDR2 sequences are ENHRY and SYGVKD. The CDR3 consists of 13 residues. The sequence came from a female patient aged 2-10 years who had a stem cell transplant for aplastic anemia, so the T cells may come from the graft donor. The material was PBMCs, mostly from graft donor cells, obtained 180 days after TCRalphabeta/CD19-depleted stem cell transplant. The chain carries TRBV10-3 and TRBJ1-2; TRBD1 is a possible D gene (5 bases). CDR3 region: CAISEAGSGGYTF. In DNA, the CDR3 is TGTGCCATCAGTGAGGCAGGGAGTGGTGGCTACACCTTC.